This T cell receptor (beta chain) was profiled in a study of OX40 agonist ivuxolimab in advanced cancers. The repertoire was sequenced with immunoSEQ multiplex PCR; TCRdb's copy has only in-frame clones and lacks some. The data show some 22,000 clones, approximately 77% seen once. As for this clone: Antigen unknown.

The study's findings and limits: Several nonresponders also turned out to have low normalized T-cell clonal expansion.

This CDR3 region has 14 residues. Germline CDR1 reads SGHRS; CDR2 reads YFSETQ. Trimming took off 4 bases at V and 5 bases at J, with 12 bases between the two ends. V is TRBV5-1 and J is TRBJ1-4; D perhaps matches TRBD1 (5 bases). The sequence was obtained from an adult with an advanced solid tumor such as melanoma, head and neck, liver or kidney cancer. The sequencing used CD4+ or CD8+ T cells sorted from blood, collected in a trial of the OX40 agonist ivuxolimab. CDR3 bases: TGCGCCAGCAGCATCGACAGTGGGAATGAAAAACTGTTTTTT. It yields the protein CASSIDSGNEKLFF. Filled out from reference TRBV5-1 and TRBJ1-4, the complete variable domain reads KAGVTQTPRYLIKTRGQQVTLSCSPISGHRSVSWYQQTPGQGLQFLFEYFSETQRNKGNFPGRFSGRQFSNSRSEMNVSTLELGDSALYLCASSIDSGNEKLFFGSGTQLSVL.